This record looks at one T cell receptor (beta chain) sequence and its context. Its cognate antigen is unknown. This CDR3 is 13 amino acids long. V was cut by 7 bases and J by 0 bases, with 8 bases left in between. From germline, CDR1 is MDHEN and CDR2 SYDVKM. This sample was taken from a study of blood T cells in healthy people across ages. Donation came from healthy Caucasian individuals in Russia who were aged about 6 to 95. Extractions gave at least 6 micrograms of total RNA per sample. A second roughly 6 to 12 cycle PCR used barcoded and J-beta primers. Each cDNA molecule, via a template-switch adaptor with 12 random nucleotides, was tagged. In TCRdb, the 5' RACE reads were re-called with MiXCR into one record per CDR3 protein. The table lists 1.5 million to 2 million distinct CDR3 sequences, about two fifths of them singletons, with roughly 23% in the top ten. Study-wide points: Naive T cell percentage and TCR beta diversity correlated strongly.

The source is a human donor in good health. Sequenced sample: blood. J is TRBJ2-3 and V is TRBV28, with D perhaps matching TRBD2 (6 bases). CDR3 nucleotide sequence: TGTGCCAGCATGCGGGGTAGCACAGATACGCAGTATTTT. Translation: CASMRGSTDTQYF.